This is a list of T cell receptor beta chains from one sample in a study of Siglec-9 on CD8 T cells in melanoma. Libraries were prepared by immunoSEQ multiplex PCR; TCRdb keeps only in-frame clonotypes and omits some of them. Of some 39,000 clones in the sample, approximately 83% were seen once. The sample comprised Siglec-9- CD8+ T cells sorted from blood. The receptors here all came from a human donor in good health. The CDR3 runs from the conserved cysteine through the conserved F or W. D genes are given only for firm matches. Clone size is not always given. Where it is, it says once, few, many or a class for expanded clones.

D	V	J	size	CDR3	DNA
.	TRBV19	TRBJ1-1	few	CASSMGHLLAAFF	TGTGCCAGTAGTATGGGGCACCTCCTTGCGGCTTTCTTT
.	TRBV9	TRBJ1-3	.	CASSATFSGNTIYF	TGTGCCAGCAGCGCGACTTTCTCTGGAAACACCATATATTTT
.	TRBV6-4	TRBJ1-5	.	CASSDSLLPQHF	TGTGCCAGCAGTGACTCCCTTCTGCCTCAGCATTTT
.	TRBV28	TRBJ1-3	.	CASSSNSEENTIYF	TGTGCCAGCAGCTCTAACTCCGAAGAAAACACCATATATTTT
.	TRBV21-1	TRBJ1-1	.	CASSKGSRDSPPEAFF	TGTGCCAGCAGCAAAGGTTCGCGGGACAGCCCTCCTGAAGCTTTCTTT
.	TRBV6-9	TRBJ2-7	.	CASSYLGQAPIYEQYF	TGTGCCAGCAGTTATCTCGGACAAGCTCCTATCTACGAGCAGTACTTC
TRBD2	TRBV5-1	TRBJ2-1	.	CASDPGGGAHEQFF	TGCGCCAGCGATCCCGGCGGGGGGGCCCATGAGCAGTTCTTC
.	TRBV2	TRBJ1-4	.	CASSGLDSLNEKLFF	TGTGCCAGCAGTGGGTTGGACTCTTTAAATGAAAAACTGTTTTTT
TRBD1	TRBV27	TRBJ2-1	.	CASSLRQGAYEQFF	TGTGCCAGCAGTCTTCGGCAGGGGGCATATGAGCAGTTCTTC
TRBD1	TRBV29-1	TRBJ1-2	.	CSVLHPGQGAKGYTF	TGCAGCGTTCTACATCCGGGACAGGGGGCAAAGGGCTACACCTTC
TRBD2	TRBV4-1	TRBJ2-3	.	CASSQEGAGDPDTQYF	TGCGCCAGCAGCCAAGAAGGCGCGGGAGACCCAGATACGCAGTATTTT
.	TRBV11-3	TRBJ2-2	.	CASSLVNGPTGELFF	TGTGCCAGCAGCTTAGTGAATGGGCCGACCGGGGAGCTGTTTTTT
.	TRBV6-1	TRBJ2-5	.	CASSGRGSLQETQYF	TGTGCCAGCAGTGGTCGGGGGTCCCTCCAAGAGACCCAGTACTTC
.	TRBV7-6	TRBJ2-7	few	CASSLGPNYEQYF	TGTGCCAGCAGCCTCGGACCCAACTACGAGCAGTACTTC
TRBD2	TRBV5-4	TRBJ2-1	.	CASSLVTGGPNEQFF	TGTGCCAGCAGCTTGGTTACGGGGGGACCCAATGAGCAGTTCTTC
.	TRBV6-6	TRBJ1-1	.	CASSYDGGWDTEAFF	TGTGCCAGCAGTTACGACGGGGGCTGGGATACTGAAGCTTTCTTT
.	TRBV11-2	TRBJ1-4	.	CASSSWERALNEKLFF	TGTGCCAGCAGCTCTTGGGAACGGGCCCTGAATGAAAAACTGTTTTTT
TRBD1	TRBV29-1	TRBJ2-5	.	CSVRRDRGETQYF	TGCAGCGTTCGCCGGGACAGGGGGGAGACCCAGTACTTC
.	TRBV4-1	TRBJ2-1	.	CASSQGLTANEQFF	TGCGCCAGCAGCCAAGGCTTGACGGCCAATGAGCAGTTCTTC
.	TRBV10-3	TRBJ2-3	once	CAISVGGPTDTQYF	TGTGCCATCAGTGTAGGGGGTCCCACAGATACGCAGTATTTT
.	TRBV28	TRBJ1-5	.	CASSLRVYNQPQHF	TGTGCCAGCAGCCTCAGGGTTTACAATCAGCCCCAGCATTTT
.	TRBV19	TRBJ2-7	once	CASSAGVNYEQYF	TGTGCCAGTAGTGCAGGGGTCAATTACGAGCAGTACTTC
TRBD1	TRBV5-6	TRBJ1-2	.	CASSVYLGQGSYTF	TGTGCCAGCAGCGTATACCTCGGACAGGGCAGCTACACCTTC
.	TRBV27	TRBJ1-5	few	CASSSGRYQPQHF	TGTGCCAGCAGTTCGGGCCGTTATCAGCCCCAGCATTTT
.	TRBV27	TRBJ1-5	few	CASGLSNQPQHF	TGTGCCAGCGGTCTTAGCAATCAGCCCCAGCATTTT
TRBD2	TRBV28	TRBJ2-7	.	CASSLGSGRYEQYF	TGTGCCAGCAGTTTAGGTAGCGGGAGGTACGAGCAGTACTTC
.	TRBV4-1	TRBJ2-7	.	CASSQFSPSGRGEQYF	TGCGCCAGCAGCCAATTTTCCCCCTCGGGGCGAGGCGAGCAGTACTTC